The source of this T cell receptor (beta chain) is a study of human T cells and chemical hapten exposure. As for time point: pre-sensitization, week 0. The sample's treatment: therapeutic diphenylcyclopropenone sensitization with weekly scalp DPC. Study-level results: Among TCRs, those above 1 in 1000 frequency were unaffected by DPC sensitization.

About this clonotype: Its antigen is not known.

This CDR3 comprises 15 residues. The germline V gene has CDR1 DFQATT and CDR2 SNEGSKA (reference sequence). The germline V and J ends were trimmed by 5 bases and 4 bases, with 21 bases remaining between them. The library labeled individual cDNA molecules by adding unique molecular identifiers to them. TCRdb redid the calling of the RACE reads with MiXCR, one entry per CDR3 protein. The profile shows under 300,000 distinct CDR3 sequences, more than 6.5% of them singletons. The chain links TRBV20-1 to TRBJ2-7, with D possibly being TRBD2 (5 bases). This receptor was obtained from a woman aged 40 to 50 with alopecia areata. Some clones in this sample may be carry-over from other donors' samples. The sample was whole blood, taken in connection with sensitization to the hapten diphenylcyclopropenone (DPC). The CDR3: CSAALPSGGGYEQYF. DNA for the CDR3: TGCAGTGCTGCCCTGCCCAGCGGAGGTGGATACGAGCAGTACTTC.